The 18 T cell receptor beta chains reported below all come from one sample, sequenced in a study of shared clonotypes between healthy human individuals. This table comes from immunoSEQ multiplex PCR, and its TCRdb copy is limited to in-frame clones, with some not included. The sample includes around 2.1 million clones, just over 90% of them seen just once. Naive CD8 isolation took CD45RO-negative cells positively selected for CCR7 and excluded terminally differentiated effector memory CD45RA+ cells. The specimen sequenced was naive CD8+ T cells from PBMCs. The receptors were gathered from a man aged 18 to 30 in good health. Some clones in this sample may be carry-over from other donors' samples.

The chain uses TRBV7-9 and TRBJ2-3; 7 bases line up with TRBD2. The CDR3 extends over 16 amino acids. Germline loops: CDR1 SEHNR, CDR2 FQNEAQ (reference sequence). Trimming at V came to 3 bases and at J to 3 bases, leaving 9 bases not matched to a gene. The CDR3 DNA follows: TGTGCCAGCAGCTTTCCGCCTCGGCGGGGGACAGATACGCAGTATTTT. This gives the protein CASSFPPRRGTDTQYF.

In DNA form, the CDR3 reads TGTGCCAGCAGCTTAGCGCAGGGTAACACCATATATTTT. Its translation is CASSLAQGNTIYF. V gene TRBV7-8 combines with J gene TRBJ1-3; tentative D call: TRBD1 (5 bases). V dropped 0 bases and J dropped 7 bases, with 7 bases sitting between them. CDR3 length: 13 residues. CDR1 SGHVS and CDR2 FQNEAQ come from the germline V gene. Based on the CDR3 plus reference TRBV7-8 and TRBJ1-3, the full variable domain is GAGVSQSPRYKVAKRGQDVALRCDPISGHVSLFWYQQALGQGPEFLTYFQNEAQLDKSGLPSDRFFAERPEGSVSTLKIQRTQQEDSAVYLCASSLAQGNTIYFGEGSWLTVV.

The J gene is TRBJ1-2, the V gene TRBV7-9; D is possibly TRBD1 (5 bases). V lost 5 bases and J lost 7, with 26 bases in between. The V gene's germline CDR1 is SEHNR and CDR2 FQNEAQ (reference sequence). The CDR3 extends over 17 amino acids. The CDR3 region is CASSKATSQGGQTGYTF. Written as DNA, the CDR3 is TGTGCCAGCAGCAAAGCGACCTCCCAGGGAGGTCAGACTGGCTACACCTTC.

About this clone itself: Other DNA sequences in the same sample also yield this CDR3. This chain links TRBV7-9 with TRBJ2-5; a possible D gene is TRBD2 (6 bases). Trimming left V 3 bases short and J 1 base short, with 6 bases between. Germline V lookup: CDR1 SEHNR, CDR2 FQNEAQ (reference sequence). The CDR3 has 13 residues. This CDR3 reads CASSFGGQETQYF. CDR3 DNA sequence: TGTGCCAGCAGCTTCGGGGGCCAAGAGACCCAGTACTTC.

The gene calls are TRBV6-1 and TRBJ2-1; 9 nucleotides agree with TRBD2. Germline V gives CDR1 MNHNS, CDR2 SASEGT. The CDR3 has 16 amino acids. V trimming: 7 bases; J trimming: 4 bases; junction bases outside the gene matches: 11. This CDR3 is CASTEAGGPLYNEQFF. The CDR3 nucleotides read TGTGCCAGCACTGAGGCGGGAGGGCCTCTGTACAATGAGCAGTTCTTC.

Details on this clone: The sample holds other DNA sequences that translate to the same CDR3. The V gene is TRBV14, the J gene TRBJ1-1; TRBD1 is a possible D gene (6 bases). The CDR3 consists of 13 residues. Germline CDR1 reads SGHDN; CDR2 reads FVKESK. V dropped 3 bases and J dropped 4 bases, with 9 bases sitting between them. The CDR3 is CASSQDRSTEAFF. CDR3 bases: TGTGCCAGCAGCCAGGACAGATCCACTGAAGCTTTCTTT.

J is TRBJ2-1 and V is TRBV11-2; the match to TRBD1 covers 10 bases. The CDR3 has 16 amino acids. Germline assignment: CDR1 SGHAT and CDR2 FQNNGV. After removal of 2 bases from V and 4 bases from J, the junction contained 5 bases not matched to a gene. DNA of the CDR3: TGTGCCAGCAGCTTACCGGGACAGGGGAAATACAATGAGCAGTTCTTC. This sequence encodes CASSLPGQGKYNEQFF.

This chain links TRBV7-9 with TRBJ2-2, with 11 nucleotides matching TRBD1. V shed 4 bases, J shed 5 bases, and the junction held 3 bases outside the gene matches. The CDR3 sequence is 15 residues long. The V gene's germline CDR1 is SEHNR and CDR2 FQNEAQ (reference sequence). The CDR3 spells CASSWGQGGTGELFF. In DNA, the CDR3 is TGTGCCAGCAGCTGGGGACAGGGGGGAACCGGGGAGCTGTTTTTT.

J is TRBJ2-2 and V is TRBV28, with D unclear. The CDR3 spans 12 residues. V was pared by 6 bases and J by 6 bases, with 8 bases between. The germline V gene encodes CDR1 MDHEN and CDR2 SYDVKM. The CDR3 loop reads CASRPRAGELFF. The CDR3 DNA reads as TGTGCCAGCAGGCCTAGGGCCGGGGAGCTGTTTTTT.

The chain carries TRBV4-1 and TRBJ2-2; D possibly matches TRBD1 or TRBD2 (5 bases each). The CDR3 is 11 residues long. V lost 8 bases and J 7 bases, leaving 8 bases between the germline ends. Germline lookup yields CDR1 MGHRA and CDR2 YSYEKL. The CDR3 sequence is CASGTGGELFF. DNA for the CDR3: TGCGCCAGCGGGACCGGCGGGGAGCTGTTTTTT.

The rearrangement links TRBV9 to TRBJ2-3; the match to TRBD2 covers 7 bases. This CDR3 has 15 amino acids. Germline V gene lookup returns CDR1 SGDLS and CDR2 YYNGEE. Trimming removed 0 bases from V and 5 bases from J; junction bases left unmatched: 6. In nucleotides, the CDR3 is TGTGCCAGCAGCGTAGGGGGAAGCGGGAAAGATACGCAGTATTTT. Its protein is CASSVGGSGKDTQYF.

This rearrangement joins TRBV5-4 to TRBJ1-1; D is uncertain. The CDR3 spans 13 residues. CDR1 and CDR2 (germline): SGHNT, YYREEE (reference sequence). The V and J ends lost 0 bases and 6 bases respectively, with 9 bases between them. DNA for the CDR3: TGTGCCAGCAGCTTGGACAGTGGGGCTGAAGCTTTCTTT. It translates to CASSLDSGAEAFF.

This clone has just one count. J is TRBJ2-2 and V is TRBV10-3, with D tentatively TRBD2 (5 bases). Trimming cost V 10 bases and J 0 bases, with 12 bases left between them. Germline V lookup: CDR1 ENHRY, CDR2 SYGVKD. The CDR3 covers 14 residues. CDR3 sequence reads: CASRGSSNTGELFF. CDR3 DNA: TGTGCCAGCCGCGGGTCGTCGAACACCGGGGAGCTGTTTTTT.

The chain is built from TRBV4-1 and TRBJ2-2, with D perhaps TRBD1 (5 bases). Germline V CDR1 and CDR2: MGHRA, YSYEKL. The CDR3 contains 15 residues. V was trimmed by 0 bases and J by 7 bases, leaving 12 bases between them. The CDR3 sequence: CASSQEPGRSGELFF. The DNA for the CDR3 is TGCGCCAGCAGCCAAGAGCCAGGGCGCAGCGGGGAGCTGTTTTTT.

The chain couples TRBV2 to TRBJ2-5, with a possible D match to TRBD1 (6 bases). Trimming took off 10 bases at V and 2 bases at J, with 17 bases between the two ends. The V gene's germline CDR1 is SNHLY and CDR2 FYNNEI. This CDR3 has 14 residues. The chain's CDR3 is CAKQGFNPQETQYF. The CDR3, as DNA: TGTGCCAAACAGGGTTTTAACCCTCAAGAGACCCAGTACTTC. The whole variable domain, filled in from reference TRBV2 and TRBJ2-5, reads EPEVTQTPSHQVTQMGQEVILRCVPISNHLYFYWYRQILGQKVEFLVSFYNNEISEKSEIFDDQFSVERPDGSNFTLKIRSTKLEDSAMYFCAKQGFNPQETQYFGPGTRLLVL.

This chain uses TRBV4-2 with TRBJ2-1; tentatively, D is TRBD2 (6 bases). CDR1 is LGHNA, CDR2 YNFKEQ, per germline. The CDR3 has 16 residues. V lost 0 bases and J lost 7, with 16 bases in between. The CDR3 DNA sequence: TGTGCCAGCAGCCAAGATCTTGTTTATGGGGGGAATGAGCAGTTCTTC. Translating it yields CASSQDLVYGGNEQFF.

The J gene is TRBJ1-2, the V gene TRBV27; D is possibly TRBD1 (6 bases). Germline lookup yields CDR1 MNHEY and CDR2 SMNVEV (reference sequence). V was shortened by 6 bases and J by 2 bases, with 16 bases between the two germline ends. This CDR3 contains 15 residues. CDR3: CASRSRDTENYGYTF. CDR3 DNA sequence: TGTGCCAGCAGGTCAAGGGACACGGAAAACTATGGCTACACCTTC.

This chain links TRBV7-9 with TRBJ2-3; 11 positions agree with TRBD2. Unmatched junction bases numbered 13, after V lost 6 bases and J lost 2 bases. This CDR3 region has 18 residues. The germline gives CDR1 SEHNR, CDR2 FQNEAQ (reference sequence). CDR3 amino acids: CASRMVAGGPWATDTQYF. CDR3 nucleotide sequence: TGTGCCAGCAGGATGGTAGCGGGAGGGCCGTGGGCCACAGATACGCAGTATTTT.